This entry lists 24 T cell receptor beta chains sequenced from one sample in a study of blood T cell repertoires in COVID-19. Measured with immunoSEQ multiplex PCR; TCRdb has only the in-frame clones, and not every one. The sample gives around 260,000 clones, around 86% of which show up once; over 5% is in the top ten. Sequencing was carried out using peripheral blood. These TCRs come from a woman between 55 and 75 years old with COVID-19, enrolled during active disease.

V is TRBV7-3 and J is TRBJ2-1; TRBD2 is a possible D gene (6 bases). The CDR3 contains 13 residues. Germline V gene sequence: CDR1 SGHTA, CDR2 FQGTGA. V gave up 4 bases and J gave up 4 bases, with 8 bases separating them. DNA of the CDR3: TGTGCCAGCAGCTCGGGACTTTACAATGAGCAGTTCTTC. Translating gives CASSSGLYNEQFF. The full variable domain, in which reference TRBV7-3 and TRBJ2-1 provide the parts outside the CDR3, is GAGVSQTPSNKVTEKGKYVELRCDPISGHTALYWYRQSLGQGPEFLIYFQGTGAADDSGLPNDRFFAVRPEGSVSTLKIQRTERGDSAVYLCASSSGLYNEQFFGPGTRLTVL.

Here the CDR3 reads CASSQTQVRYQPQHF. CDR3 coding DNA: TGTGCCAGCAGTCAGACACAGGTCCGGTATCAGCCCCAGCATTTT. V usage is TRBV28 and J usage is TRBJ1-5; D might be TRBD1 (5 bases). V was cut by 5 bases and J by 5 bases, with 16 bases left in between. The CDR3 has 15 amino acids. Germline CDR1 MDHEN, CDR2 SYDVKM.

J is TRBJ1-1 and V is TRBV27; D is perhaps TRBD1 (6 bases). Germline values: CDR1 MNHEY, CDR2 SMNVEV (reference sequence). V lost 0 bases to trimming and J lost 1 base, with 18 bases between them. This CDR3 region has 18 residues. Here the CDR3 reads CASSLSRQVVNRNTEAFF. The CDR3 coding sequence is TGTGCCAGCAGTTTATCGAGACAGGTCGTAAATAGGAACACTGAAGCTTTCTTT.

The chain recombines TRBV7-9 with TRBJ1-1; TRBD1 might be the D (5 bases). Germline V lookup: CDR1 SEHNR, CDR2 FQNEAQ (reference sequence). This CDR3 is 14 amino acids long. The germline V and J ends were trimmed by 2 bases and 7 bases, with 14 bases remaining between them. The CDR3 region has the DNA TGTGCCAGCAGCTTATTAGTCCAGGGAGGTGAAGCTTTCTTT. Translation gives CASSLLVQGGEAFF.

CDR3 sequence reads: CASSPPGYGDTQYF. CDR3 bases: TGTGCCAGCAGCCCCCCCGGGTACGGGGATACGCAGTATTTT. This chain connects TRBV7-9 to TRBJ2-3, with D unresolved. Germline CDR1 and CDR2: SEHNR and FQNEAQ (reference sequence). The CDR3 sequence is 14 residues long. V lost 5 bases to trimming and J lost 6 bases, with 15 bases between them.

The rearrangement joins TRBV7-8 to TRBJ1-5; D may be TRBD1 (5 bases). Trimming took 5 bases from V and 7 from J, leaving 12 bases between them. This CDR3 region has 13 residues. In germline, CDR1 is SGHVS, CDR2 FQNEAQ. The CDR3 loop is CASSTDSQQPQHF. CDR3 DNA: TGTGCCAGCAGCACAGACAGTCAACAGCCCCAGCATTTT.

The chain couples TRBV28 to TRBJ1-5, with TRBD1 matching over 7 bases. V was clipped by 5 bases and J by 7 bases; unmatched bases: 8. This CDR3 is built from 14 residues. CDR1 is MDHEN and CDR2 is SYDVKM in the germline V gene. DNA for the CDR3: TGTGCCAGCAGTGGACAGGCAGGAATGCAGCCCCAGCATTTT. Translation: CASSGQAGMQPQHF.

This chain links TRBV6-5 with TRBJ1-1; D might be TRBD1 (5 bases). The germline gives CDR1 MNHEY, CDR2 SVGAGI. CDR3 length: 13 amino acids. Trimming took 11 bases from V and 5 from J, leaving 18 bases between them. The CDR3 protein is CAYQERGETEAFF. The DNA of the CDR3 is TGTGCCTACCAAGAGCGGGGGGAGACTGAAGCTTTCTTT.

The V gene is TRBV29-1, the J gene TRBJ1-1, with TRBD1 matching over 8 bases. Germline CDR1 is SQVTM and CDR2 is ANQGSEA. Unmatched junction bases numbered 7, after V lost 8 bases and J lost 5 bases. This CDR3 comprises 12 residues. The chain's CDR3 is CSTRTGRTEAFF. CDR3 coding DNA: TGCAGCACCCGGACAGGGCGGACTGAAGCTTTCTTT. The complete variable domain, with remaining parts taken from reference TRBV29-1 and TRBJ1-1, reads SAVISQKPSRDICQRGTSLTIQCQVDSQVTMMFWYRQQPGQSLTLIATANQGSEATYESGFVIDKFPISRPNLTFSTLTVSNMSPEDSSIYLCSTRTGRTEAFFGQGTRLTVV.

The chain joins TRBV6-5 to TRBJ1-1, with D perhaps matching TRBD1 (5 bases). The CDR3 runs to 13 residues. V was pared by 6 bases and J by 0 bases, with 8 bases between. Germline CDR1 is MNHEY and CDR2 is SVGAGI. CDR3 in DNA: TGTGCCAGCAGAGACAGCCTGAACACTGAAGCTTTCTTT. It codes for CASRDSLNTEAFF.

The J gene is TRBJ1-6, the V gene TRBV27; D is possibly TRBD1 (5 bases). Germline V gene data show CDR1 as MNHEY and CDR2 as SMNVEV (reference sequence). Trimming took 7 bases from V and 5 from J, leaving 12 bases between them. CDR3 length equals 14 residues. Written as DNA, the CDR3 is TGTGCCAGCACTCCACGGGGGAATAATTCACCCCTCCACTTT. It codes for CASTPRGNNSPLHF.

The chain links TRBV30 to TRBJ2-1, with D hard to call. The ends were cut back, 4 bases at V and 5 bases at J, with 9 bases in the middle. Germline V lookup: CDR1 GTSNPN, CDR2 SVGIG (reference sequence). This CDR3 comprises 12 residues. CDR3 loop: CAWNHANNEQFF. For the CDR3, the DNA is TGTGCCTGGAATCACGCGAACAATGAGCAGTTCTTC.

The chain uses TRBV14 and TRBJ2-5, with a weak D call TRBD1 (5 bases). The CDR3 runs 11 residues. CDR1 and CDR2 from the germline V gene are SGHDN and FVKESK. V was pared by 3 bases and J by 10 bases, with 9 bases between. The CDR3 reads CASSQGLGQYF. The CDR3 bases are TGTGCCAGCAGCCAGGGGCTTGGCCAGTACTTC.

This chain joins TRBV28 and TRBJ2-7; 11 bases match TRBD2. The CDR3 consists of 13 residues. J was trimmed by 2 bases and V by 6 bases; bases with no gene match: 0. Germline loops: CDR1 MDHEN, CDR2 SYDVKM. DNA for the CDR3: TGTGCCAGCAGACTAGCGGGGGCCTACGAGCAGTACTTC. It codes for CASRLAGAYEQYF.

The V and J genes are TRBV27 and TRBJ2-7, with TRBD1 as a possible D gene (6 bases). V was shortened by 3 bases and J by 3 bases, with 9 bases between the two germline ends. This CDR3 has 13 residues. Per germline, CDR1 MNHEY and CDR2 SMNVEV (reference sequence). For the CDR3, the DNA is TGTGCCAGCAGTTTCAGAGGGGGCTACGAGCAGTACTTC. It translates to CASSFRGGYEQYF.

CDR3 residues: CASSQGDRVQETQYF. CDR3 bases: TGTGCCAGTAGTCAGGGGGACAGGGTCCAAGAGACCCAGTACTTC. The rearrangement links TRBV19 to TRBJ2-5, with TRBD1 identical over 9 bases. Germline loops: CDR1 LNHDA, CDR2 SQIVND (reference sequence). CDR3 length: 15 amino acids. V was pared by 5 bases and J by 1 base, with 5 bases of the junction left unmatched.

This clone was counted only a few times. Here the CDR3 reads CASSLGGGTGGGQPQHF. The CDR3 DNA sequence: TGTGCCAGCAGCTTAGGAGGTGGGACAGGGGGCGGCCAGCCCCAGCATTTT. V usage is TRBV7-2 and J usage is TRBJ1-5; 12 bases line up with TRBD1. Germline V gene data show CDR1 as SGHTA and CDR2 as FQGNSA. Germline trimming cut 1 base from V and 7 bases from J; bases unmatched to any gene: 8. This CDR3 has 17 amino acids.

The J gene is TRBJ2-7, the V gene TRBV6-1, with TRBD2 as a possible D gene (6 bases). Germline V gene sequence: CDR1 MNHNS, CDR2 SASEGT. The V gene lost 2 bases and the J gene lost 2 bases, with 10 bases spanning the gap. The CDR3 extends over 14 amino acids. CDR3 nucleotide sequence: TGTGCCAGCAGTGAACAGGGAGGCACCTACGAGCAGTACTTC. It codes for CASSEQGGTYEQYF.

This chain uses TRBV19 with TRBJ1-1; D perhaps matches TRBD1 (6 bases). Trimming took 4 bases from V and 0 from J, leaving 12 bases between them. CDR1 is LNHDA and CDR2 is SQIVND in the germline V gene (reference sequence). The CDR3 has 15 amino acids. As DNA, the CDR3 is TGTGCCAGTAGTAACGGGGGGCGCATGAACACTGAAGCTTTCTTT. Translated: CASSNGGRMNTEAFF.

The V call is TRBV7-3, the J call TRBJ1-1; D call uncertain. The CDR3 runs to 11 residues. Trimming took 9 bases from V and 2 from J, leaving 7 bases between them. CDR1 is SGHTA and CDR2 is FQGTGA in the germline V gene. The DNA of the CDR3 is TGTGCCAGAGGGAGCAACACTGAAGCTTTCTTT. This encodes CARGSNTEAFF.

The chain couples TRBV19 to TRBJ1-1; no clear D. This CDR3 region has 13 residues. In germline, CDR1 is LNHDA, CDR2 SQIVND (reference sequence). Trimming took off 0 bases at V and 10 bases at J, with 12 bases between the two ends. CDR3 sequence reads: CASSIDRRMAAFF. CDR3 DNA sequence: TGTGCCAGTAGTATAGATCGCAGGATGGCAGCTTTCTTT. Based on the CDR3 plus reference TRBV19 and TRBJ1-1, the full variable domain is DGGITQSPKYLFRKEGQNVTLSCEQNLNHDAMYWYRQDPGQGLRLIYYSQIVNDFQKGDIAEGYSVSREKKESFPLTVTSAQKNPTAFYLCASSIDRRMAAFFGQGTRLTVV.

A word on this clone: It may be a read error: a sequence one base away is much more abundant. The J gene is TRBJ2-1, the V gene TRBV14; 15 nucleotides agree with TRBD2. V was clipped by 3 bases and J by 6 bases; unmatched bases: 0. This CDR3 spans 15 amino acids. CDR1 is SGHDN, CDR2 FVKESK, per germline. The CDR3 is CASSQGLAGGNEQFF. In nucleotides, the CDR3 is TGTGCCAGCAGCCAGGGACTAGCGGGAGGCAATGAGCAGTTCTTC.

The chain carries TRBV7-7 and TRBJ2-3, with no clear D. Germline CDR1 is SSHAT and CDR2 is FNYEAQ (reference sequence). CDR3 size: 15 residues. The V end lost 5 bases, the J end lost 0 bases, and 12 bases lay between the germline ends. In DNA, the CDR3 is TGTGCCAGCAGCCCCAACAGCCTTAGCACAGATACGCAGTATTTT. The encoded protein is CASSPNSLSTDTQYF.

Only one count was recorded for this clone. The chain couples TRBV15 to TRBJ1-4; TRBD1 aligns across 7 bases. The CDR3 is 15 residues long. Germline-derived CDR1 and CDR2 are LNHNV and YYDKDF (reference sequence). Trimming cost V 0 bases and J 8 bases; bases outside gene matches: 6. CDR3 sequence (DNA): TGTGCCACCAGCAGAGATGGACAGGAGGGAGAAAAACTGTTTTTT. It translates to CATSRDGQEGEKLFF.